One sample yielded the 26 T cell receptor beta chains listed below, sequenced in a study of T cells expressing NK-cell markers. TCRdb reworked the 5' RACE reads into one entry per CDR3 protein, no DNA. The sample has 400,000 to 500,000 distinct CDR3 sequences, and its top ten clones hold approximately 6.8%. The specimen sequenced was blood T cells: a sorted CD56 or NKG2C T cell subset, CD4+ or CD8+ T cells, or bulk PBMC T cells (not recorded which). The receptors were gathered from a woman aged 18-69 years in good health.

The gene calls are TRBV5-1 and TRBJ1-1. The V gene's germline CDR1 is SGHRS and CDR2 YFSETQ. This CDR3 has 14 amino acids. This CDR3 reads CASSLIAASTEAFF.

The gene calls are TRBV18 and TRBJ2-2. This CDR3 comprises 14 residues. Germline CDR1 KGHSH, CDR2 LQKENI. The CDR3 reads CASSPPDNTGELFF.

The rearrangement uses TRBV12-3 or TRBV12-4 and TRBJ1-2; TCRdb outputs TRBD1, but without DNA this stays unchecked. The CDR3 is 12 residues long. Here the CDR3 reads CASSYGQGGYTF.

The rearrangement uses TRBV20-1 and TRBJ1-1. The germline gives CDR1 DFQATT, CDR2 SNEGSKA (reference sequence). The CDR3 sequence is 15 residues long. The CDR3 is CSARSRSYMNTEAFF.

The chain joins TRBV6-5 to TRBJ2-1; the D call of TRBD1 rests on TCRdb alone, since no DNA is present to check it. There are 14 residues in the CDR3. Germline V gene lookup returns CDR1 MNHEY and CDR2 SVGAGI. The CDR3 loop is CASSYSPWGAEQFF.

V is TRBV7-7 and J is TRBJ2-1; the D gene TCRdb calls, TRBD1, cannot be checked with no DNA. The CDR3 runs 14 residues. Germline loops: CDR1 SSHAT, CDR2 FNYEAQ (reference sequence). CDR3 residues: CASSLASLGDEQFF.

The CDR3 sequence: CSAAPLPTRYQETQYF. The V and J genes are TRBV20-1 and TRBJ2-5; TCRdb returns TRBD2, unconfirmable since there is no DNA. Germline V gene lookup returns CDR1 DFQATT and CDR2 SNEGSKA (reference sequence). CDR3 length: 16 amino acids.

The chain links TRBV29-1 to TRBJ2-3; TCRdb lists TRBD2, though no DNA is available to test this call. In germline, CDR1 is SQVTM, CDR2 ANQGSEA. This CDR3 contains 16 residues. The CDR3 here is CSVQTGTTVKADTQYF.

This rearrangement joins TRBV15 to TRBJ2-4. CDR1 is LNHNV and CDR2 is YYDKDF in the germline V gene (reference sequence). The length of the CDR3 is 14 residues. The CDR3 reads CATSEGLAKNIQYF.

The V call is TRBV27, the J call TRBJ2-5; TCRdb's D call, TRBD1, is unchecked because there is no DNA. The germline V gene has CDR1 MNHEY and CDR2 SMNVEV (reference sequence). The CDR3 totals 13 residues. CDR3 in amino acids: CASSSPNQETQYF.

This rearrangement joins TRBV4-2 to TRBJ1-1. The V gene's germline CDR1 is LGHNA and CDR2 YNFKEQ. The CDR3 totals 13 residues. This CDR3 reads CASSQRLNTEAFF.

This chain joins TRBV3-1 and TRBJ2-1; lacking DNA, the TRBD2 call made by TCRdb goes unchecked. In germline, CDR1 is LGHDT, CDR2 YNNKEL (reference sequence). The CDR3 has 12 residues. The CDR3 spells CASSRRLADLFF.

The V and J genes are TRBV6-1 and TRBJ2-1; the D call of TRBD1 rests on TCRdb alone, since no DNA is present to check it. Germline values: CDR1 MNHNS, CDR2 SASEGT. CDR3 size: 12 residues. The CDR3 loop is CASRRDSHEQFF.

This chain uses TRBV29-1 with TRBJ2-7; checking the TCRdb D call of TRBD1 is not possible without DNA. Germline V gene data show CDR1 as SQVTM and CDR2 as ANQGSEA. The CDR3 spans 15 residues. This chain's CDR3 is CSVSGTDFTSYEQYF.

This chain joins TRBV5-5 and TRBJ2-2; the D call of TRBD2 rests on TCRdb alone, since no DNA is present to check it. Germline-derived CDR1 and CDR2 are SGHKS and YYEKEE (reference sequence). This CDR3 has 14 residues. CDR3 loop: CASSPGLVPGELFF.

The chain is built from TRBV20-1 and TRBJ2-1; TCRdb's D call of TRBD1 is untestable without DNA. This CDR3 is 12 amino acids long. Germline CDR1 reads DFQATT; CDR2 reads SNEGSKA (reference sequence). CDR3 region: CSADVGAEEQFF.

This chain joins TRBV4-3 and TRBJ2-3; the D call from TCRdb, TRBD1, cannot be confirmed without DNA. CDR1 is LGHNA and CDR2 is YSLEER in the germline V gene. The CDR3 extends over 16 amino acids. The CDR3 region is CASSRGGVIQADTQYF.

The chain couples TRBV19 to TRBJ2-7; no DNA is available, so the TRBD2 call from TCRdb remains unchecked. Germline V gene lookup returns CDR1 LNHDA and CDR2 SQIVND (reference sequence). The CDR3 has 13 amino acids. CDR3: CASSIGGLDEQYF. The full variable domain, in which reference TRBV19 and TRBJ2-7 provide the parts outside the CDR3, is DGGITQSPKYLFRKEGQNVTLSCEQNLNHDAMYWYRQDPGQGLRLIYYSQIVNDFQKGDIAEGYSVSREKKESFPLTVTSAQKNPTAFYLCASSIGGLDEQYFGPGTRLTVT.

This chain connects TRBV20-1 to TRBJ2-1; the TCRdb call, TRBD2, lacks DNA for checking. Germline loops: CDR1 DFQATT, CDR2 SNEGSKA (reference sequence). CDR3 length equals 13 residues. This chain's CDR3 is CSARPREGGEQFF.

The CDR3 loop is CATSDLAGGPGELFF. This sequence joins TRBV24-1 and TRBJ2-2; TCRdb gives TRBD2 as the D gene, but with no DNA this cannot be confirmed. Germline loops: CDR1 KGHDR, CDR2 SFDVKD. CDR3 length: 15 amino acids.

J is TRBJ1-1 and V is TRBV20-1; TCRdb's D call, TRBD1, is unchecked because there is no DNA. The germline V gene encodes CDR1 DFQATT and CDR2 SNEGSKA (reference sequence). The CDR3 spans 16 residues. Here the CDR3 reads CSAKSQGRLMNTEAFF.

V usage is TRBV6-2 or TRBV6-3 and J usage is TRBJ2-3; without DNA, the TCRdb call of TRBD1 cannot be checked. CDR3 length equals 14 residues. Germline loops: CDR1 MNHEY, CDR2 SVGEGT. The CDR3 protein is CASSYSAPTDTQYF.

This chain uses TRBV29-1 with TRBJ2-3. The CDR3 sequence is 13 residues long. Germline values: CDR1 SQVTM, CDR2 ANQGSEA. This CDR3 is CSVGGTSTDTQYF.

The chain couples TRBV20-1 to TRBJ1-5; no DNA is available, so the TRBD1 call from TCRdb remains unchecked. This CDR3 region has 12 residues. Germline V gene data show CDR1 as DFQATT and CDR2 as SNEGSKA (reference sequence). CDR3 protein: CSARGGMEPQHF.

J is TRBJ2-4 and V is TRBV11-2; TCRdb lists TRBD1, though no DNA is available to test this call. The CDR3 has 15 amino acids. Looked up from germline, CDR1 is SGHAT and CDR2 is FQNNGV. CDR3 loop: CASSRAGTGENIQYF.

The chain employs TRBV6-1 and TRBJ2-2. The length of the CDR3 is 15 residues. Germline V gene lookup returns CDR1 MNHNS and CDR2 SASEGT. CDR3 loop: CASRDRSANTGELFF.